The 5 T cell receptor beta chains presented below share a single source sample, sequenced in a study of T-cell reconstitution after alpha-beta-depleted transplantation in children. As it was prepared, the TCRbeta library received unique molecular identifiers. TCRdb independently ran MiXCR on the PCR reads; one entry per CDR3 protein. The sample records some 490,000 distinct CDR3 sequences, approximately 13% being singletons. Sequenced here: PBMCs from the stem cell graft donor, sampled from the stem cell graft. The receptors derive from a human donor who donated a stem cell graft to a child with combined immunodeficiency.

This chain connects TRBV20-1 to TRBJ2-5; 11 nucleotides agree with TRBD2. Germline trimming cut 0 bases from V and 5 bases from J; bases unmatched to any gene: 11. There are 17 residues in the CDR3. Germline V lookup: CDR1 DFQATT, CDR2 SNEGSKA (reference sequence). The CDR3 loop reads CSAREWRSGGAFETQYF. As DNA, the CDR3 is TGCAGTGCTAGAGAGTGGCGTAGCGGGGGGGCCTTCGAGACCCAGTACTTC.

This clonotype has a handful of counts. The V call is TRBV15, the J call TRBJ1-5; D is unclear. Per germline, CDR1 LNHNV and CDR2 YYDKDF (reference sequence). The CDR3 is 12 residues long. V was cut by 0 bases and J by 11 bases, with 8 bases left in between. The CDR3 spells CATSRESRAQHF. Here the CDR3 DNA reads TGTGCCACCAGCAGAGAGTCTCGGGCCCAGCATTTT.

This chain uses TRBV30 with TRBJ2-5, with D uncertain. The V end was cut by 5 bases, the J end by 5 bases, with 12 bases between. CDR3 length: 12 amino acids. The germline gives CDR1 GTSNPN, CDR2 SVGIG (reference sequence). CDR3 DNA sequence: TGTGCCTGGGAGGACGTTTCGGAGACCCAGTACTTC. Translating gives CAWEDVSETQYF.

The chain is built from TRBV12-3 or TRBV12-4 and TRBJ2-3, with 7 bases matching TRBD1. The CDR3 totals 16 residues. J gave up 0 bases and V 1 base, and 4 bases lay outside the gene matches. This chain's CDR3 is CASSLDYRGSTDTQYF. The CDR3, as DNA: TGTGCCAGCAGTTTAGACTACAGGGGCAGCACAGATACGCAGTATTTT.

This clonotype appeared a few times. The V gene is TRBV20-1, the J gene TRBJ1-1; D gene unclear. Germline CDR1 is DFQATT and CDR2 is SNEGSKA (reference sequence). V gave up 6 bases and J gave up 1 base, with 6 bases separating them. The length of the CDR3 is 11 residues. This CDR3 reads CSARSNTEAFF. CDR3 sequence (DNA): TGCAGTGCCCGGTCGAACACTGAAGCTTTCTTT.